The present TCR beta chain was sequenced within a study of blood T cell repertoires in COVID-19. Study-wide background: Sites in the United States, Italy and Spain provided acute and convalescent COVID-19 samples.

This CDR3 has 15 amino acids. V gave up 3 bases and J gave up 3 bases; unmatched junction bases: 9. Germline CDR1 SQVTM, CDR2 ANQGSEA. The repertoire was sequenced with immunoSEQ multiplex PCR; TCRdb's copy has only in-frame clones and lacks some. The profile shows some 670,000 clones, approximately 90% of them singletons. The sample taken for sequencing was peripheral blood. The chain carries TRBV29-1 and TRBJ1-1; 8 positions agree with TRBD1. This receptor was obtained from a woman aged 18 to 35 with acute or convalescent COVID-19. CDR3 in amino acids: CSVDSITGGDTEAFF. In DNA, the CDR3 is TGCAGCGTTGATTCTATCACAGGGGGGGACACTGAAGCTTTCTTT. Full variable domain (outside the CDR3, taken from reference TRBV29-1 and TRBJ1-1): SAVISQKPSRDICQRGTSLTIQCQVDSQVTMMFWYRQQPGQSLTLIATANQGSEATYESGFVIDKFPISRPNLTFSTLTVSNMSPEDSSIYLCSVDSITGGDTEAFFGQGTRLTVV.